This T cell receptor (beta chain) was recovered during a study of cytomegalovirus exposure and HLA in healthy donors. The wider study: As an earlier analysis found, roughly 180 million T cells yielded 95 million to 130 million unique TCR beta sequences. Overall study results and limits: The likely explanation for a cluster of highly shared sequence variants was sequencing artifact.

This clone was observed a handful of times. As yet, its antigen is unknown. The PCR made use of 60 Vbeta and 13 Jbeta primers. Method: immunoSEQ multiplex PCR; TCRdb's copy keeps in-frame clones and lacks some. The sample has under 40,000 clones, roughly 79% seen once. Per the germline V gene, CDR1 is SGHTS and CDR2 is YDEGEE. The CDR3 has 15 residues. Trimming shortened V by 1 base and J by 0 bases, and 8 bases separated the two germline ends. The chain combines TRBV5-8 with TRBJ1-5, with D possibly being TRBD1 (5 bases). Sequenced: PBMCs. The TCR sequence derives from a woman aged 40 to 55 in good health and CMV-seronegative. The CDR3, as DNA: TGTGCCAGCAGCTTGTCAGGGCATAGCAATCAGCCCCAGCATTTT. Translation gives CASSLSGHSNQPQHF.